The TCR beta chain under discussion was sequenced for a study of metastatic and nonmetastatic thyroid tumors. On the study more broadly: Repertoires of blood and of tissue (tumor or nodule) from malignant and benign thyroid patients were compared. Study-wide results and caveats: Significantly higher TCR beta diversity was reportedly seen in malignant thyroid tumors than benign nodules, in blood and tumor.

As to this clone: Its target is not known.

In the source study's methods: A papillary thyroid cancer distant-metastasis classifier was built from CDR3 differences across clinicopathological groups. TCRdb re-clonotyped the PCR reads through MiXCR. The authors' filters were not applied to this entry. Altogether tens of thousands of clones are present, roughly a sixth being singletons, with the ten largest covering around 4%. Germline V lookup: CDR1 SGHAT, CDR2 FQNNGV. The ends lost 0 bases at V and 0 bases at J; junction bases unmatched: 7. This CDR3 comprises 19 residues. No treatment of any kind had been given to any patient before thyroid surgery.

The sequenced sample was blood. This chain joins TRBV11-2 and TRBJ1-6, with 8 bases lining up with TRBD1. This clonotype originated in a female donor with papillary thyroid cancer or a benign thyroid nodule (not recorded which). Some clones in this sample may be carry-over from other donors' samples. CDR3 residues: CASSLDARTGSSYNSPLHF. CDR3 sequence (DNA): TGTGCCAGCAGCTTAGATGCCCGGACAGGGAGCTCCTATAATTCACCCCTCCACTTT.